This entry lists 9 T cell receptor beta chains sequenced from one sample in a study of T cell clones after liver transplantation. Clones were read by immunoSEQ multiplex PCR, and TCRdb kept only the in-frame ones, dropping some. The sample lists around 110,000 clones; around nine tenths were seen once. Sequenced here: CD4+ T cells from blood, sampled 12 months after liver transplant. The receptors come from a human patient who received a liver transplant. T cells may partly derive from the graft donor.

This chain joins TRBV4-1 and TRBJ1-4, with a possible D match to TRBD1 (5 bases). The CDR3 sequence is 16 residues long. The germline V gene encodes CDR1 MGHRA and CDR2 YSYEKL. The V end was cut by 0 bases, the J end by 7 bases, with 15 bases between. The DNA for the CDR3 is TGCGCCAGCAGCCAAGATCCCGGGGGAAGAGGTGAAAAACTGTTTTTT. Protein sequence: CASSQDPGGRGEKLFF.

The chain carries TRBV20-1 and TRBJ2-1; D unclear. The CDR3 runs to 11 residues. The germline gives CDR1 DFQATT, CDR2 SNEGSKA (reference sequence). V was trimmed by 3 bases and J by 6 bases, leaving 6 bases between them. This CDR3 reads CSASKLNEQFF. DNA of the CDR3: TGCAGTGCTAGTAAGCTCAATGAGCAGTTCTTC.

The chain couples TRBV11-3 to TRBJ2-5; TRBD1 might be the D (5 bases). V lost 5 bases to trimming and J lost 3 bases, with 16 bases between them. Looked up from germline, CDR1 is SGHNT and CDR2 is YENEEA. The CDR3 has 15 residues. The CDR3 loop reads CASSTLQDKEETQYF. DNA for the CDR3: TGTGCCAGCAGCACGCTCCAGGACAAAGAAGAGACCCAGTACTTC. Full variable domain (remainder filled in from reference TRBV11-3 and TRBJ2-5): EAGVVQSPRYKIIEKKQPVAFWCNPISGHNTLYWYLQNLGQGPELLIRYENEEAVDDSQLPKDRFSAERLKGVDSTLKIQPAELGDSAVYLCASSTLQDKEETQYFGPGTRLLVL.

The CDR3 region has the DNA TGTGCCAGCAGCTTGTTGTCGGCAACTAATGAAAAACTGTTTTTT. Its protein is CASSLLSATNEKLFF. This sequence joins TRBV5-6 and TRBJ1-4; no clear D gene. Trimming stripped 1 base from V and 0 bases from J, with 7 bases between. The CDR3 sequence is 15 residues long. Germline assignment: CDR1 SGHDT and CDR2 YYEEEE.

The CDR3 protein is CASRFTRSTEAFF. The CDR3 DNA reads as TGTGCCAGCAGATTCACCCGCAGCACTGAAGCTTTCTTT. The chain carries TRBV6-5 and TRBJ1-1; no clear D gene. The CDR3 is made up of 13 amino acids. V was pared by 6 bases and J by 4 bases, with 12 bases between. The V gene's germline CDR1 is MNHEY and CDR2 SVGAGI.

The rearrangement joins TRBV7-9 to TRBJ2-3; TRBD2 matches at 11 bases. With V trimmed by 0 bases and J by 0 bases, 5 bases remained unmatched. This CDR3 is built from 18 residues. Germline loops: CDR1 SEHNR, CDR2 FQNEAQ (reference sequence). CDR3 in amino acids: CASSLASGRASSTDTQYF. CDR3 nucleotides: TGTGCCAGCAGCTTAGCTAGCGGGAGGGCCTCTAGCACAGATACGCAGTATTTT.

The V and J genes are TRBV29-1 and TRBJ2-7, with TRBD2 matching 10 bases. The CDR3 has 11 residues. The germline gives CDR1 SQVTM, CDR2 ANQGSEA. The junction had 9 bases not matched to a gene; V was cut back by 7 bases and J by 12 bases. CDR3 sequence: CSGSSGSRRYF. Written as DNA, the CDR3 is TGCAGCGGTTCTAGCGGGAGCCGAAGGTACTTC.

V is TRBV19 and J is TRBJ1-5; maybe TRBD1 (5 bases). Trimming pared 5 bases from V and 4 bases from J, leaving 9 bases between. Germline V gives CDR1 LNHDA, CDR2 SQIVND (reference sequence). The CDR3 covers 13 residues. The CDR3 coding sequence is TGTGCCAGTAGTCAGACAGAGAATCAGCCCCAGCATTTT. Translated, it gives CASSQTENQPQHF.

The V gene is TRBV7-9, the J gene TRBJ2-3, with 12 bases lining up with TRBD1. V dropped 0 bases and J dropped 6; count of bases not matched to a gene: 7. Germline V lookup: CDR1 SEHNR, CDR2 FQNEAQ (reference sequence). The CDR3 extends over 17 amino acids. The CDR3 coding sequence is TGTGCCAGCAGCTTAGCCTCCGGGACAGGGGGCTGGGATACGCAGTATTTT. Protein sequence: CASSLASGTGGWDTQYF.